The source of this T cell receptor (beta chain) is a study of T cells in Graves' hyperthyroidism and ophthalmopathy. Notes on the study in general: Most thyroid clonotypes expanded above 0.001 appeared in blood too.

Trimming pared 3 bases from V and 0 bases from J, leaving 9 bases between. Germline-derived CDR1 and CDR2 are MRHNA and SNTAGT. The CDR3 contains 15 residues. What was amplified from RNA transcripts were TCR beta CDR3 regions. A set of HTBI primers served as the primers for a first-round RT-PCR of the TCR CDR3. TCRdb re-derived calls from the multiplex PCR reads in MiXCR, one entry per CDR3 protein. This table has 400,000 to 600,000 distinct CDR3 sequences, about 15% appearing once. As for this clonotype: Its antigen is not identified.

This sequence joins TRBV6-4 and TRBJ2-1, with D unresolved. The TCR comes from a woman in her thirties with Graves' ophthalmopathy. The sample comprised blood. The CDR3 DNA follows: TGTGCCAGCAGTGAAGCTCCCAGCTCCTACAATGAGCAGTTCTTC. As protein: CASSEAPSSYNEQFF.